The clone carrying this TCR beta chain came up a few times. Its antigen is unknown. These data are taken from a study of early T cells in non-severe SARS-CoV-2 infection. Looking at the study overall: Sequenced material consisted of bulk RNA (from unsorted whole blood), and chains were unpaired.

Study-level points and caveats: Matching results from VDJdb favored anti-spike CD8 responses, leaving private and CD4 specificities undetected.

Attachment of unique molecular identifiers was made to individual cDNA molecules. TCRdb passed the 5' RACE reads through MiXCR, listing each CDR3 protein once. In the table there are 50,000 or so distinct CDR3 sequences, 3.5% to 4.5% of which are singletons. Germline V CDR1 and CDR2: SGHAT, FQNNGV. V shed 11 bases, J shed 2 bases, and the junction held 13 bases outside the gene matches. The CDR3 loop spans 15 amino acids. The sequence was collected from an adult who was a healthcare worker with PCR-confirmed SARS-CoV-2 infection or an uninfected control (not recorded which). The chain links TRBV11-2 to TRBJ2-3, with 7 bases fitting TRBD1. The sample comprised whole blood. The chain's CDR3 is CADKLEGAPTDTQYF. CDR3 in DNA: TGTGCCGACAAACTAGAGGGGGCCCCCACAGATACGCAGTATTTT.